The 12 T cell receptor beta chains below were found in one sample sequenced in a study of T cells in Graves' hyperthyroidism and ophthalmopathy. Authors of the study amplified TCR beta CDR3 regions from RNA transcripts. RT-PCR in the first round (using the HTBI primer set) targeted the TCR CDR3. TCRdb used MiXCR to reprocess the multiplex PCR reads, holding one entry per CDR3 protein. The data show 300,000 to 450,000 distinct CDR3 sequences, with around an eighth seen just once and less than 25% held by the top ten. The sequenced sample was blood. Source of these receptors: a man aged 25-40 years with Graves' hyperthyroidism that later progressed to Graves' ophthalmopathy.

The chain carries TRBV30 and TRBJ2-3; D uncertain. Trimming pared 4 bases from V and 1 base from J, leaving 12 bases between. This CDR3 contains 14 residues. Germline V gene lookup returns CDR1 GTSNPN and CDR2 SVGIG (reference sequence). In nucleotides, the CDR3 is TGTGCCTGGAAGGGCATTACGCGCACAGATACGCAGTATTTT. It is translated as CAWKGITRTDTQYF.

Ten or more counts support this clonotype. The chain has TRBV28 and TRBJ2-2; unclear D gene. The germline V and J ends were trimmed by 6 bases and 5 bases, with 10 bases remaining between them. This CDR3 contains 13 residues. CDR1 and CDR2 from the germline V gene are MDHEN and SYDVKM. The CDR3 region has the DNA TGTGCCAGCAGCCCAACTTATACCGGGGAGCTGTTTTTT. Translation: CASSPTYTGELFF.

This clonotype was detected ten times or more. The J gene is TRBJ1-6, the V gene TRBV30; tentative D call: TRBD1 (6 bases). The germline CDR1 and CDR2 sequences are GTSNPN and SVGIG (reference sequence). The CDR3 is 12 residues long. Deletions cut 8 bases from V and 7 bases from J, with 12 bases between. The DNA of the CDR3 is TGTGCCCAGACCAGGGGAAATTCACCCCTCCACTTT. This sequence encodes CAQTRGNSPLHF.

This clonotype was seen repeatedly, ten times or more. The V gene is TRBV11-2, the J gene TRBJ1-6, with TRBD1 matching over 9 bases. The V and J ends lost 5 bases and 10 bases, in that order; junction bases with no gene match: 6. Germline loops: CDR1 SGHAT, CDR2 FQNNGV. The CDR3 length is 14 residues. The CDR3 protein is CASSRDRVRSPLHF. The DNA of the CDR3 is TGTGCCAGCAGCCGGGACAGGGTGAGGTCACCCCTCCACTTT.

This clonotype was counted ten times or more. The chain is built from TRBV24-1 and TRBJ1-5; D call uncertain. Germline V gene data show CDR1 as KGHDR and CDR2 as SFDVKD. V gave up 4 bases and J gave up 9 bases, with 12 bases separating them. The CDR3 totals 13 residues. CDR3: CATSDRQHGPQHF. The DNA for the CDR3 is TGTGCCACCAGTGACAGGCAGCATGGGCCCCAGCATTTT.

This clonotype was observed at least ten times. This sequence joins TRBV7-2 and TRBJ2-1; 8 nucleotides line up with TRBD2. From germline, CDR1 is SGHTA and CDR2 FQGNSA. The CDR3 has 14 amino acids. The trim removed 6 bases at V and 7 bases at J, leaving 8 bases unmatched. CDR3 bases: TGTGCCAGCAGACGGGGGGGCGGGTTGAATGAGCAGTTCTTC. It yields the protein CASRRGGGLNEQFF.

There are many counts of this clonotype. This sequence joins TRBV12-3 or TRBV12-4 and TRBJ2-1; D may be TRBD2 (6 bases). Trimming removed 5 bases from V and 4 bases from J, with 15 bases in between. CDR3 length: 15 residues. The CDR3 DNA is TGTGCCAGCAGTGCGGGGCACATCAGATACAATGAGCAGTTCTTC. Protein sequence: CASSAGHIRYNEQFF.

This clonotype was picked up many times. The gene calls are TRBV24-1 and TRBJ2-7, with 7 bases matching TRBD2. CDR3 length equals 16 residues. Looked up from germline, CDR1 is KGHDR and CDR2 is SFDVKD. With 3 bases clipped from V and 1 base from J, the junction kept 8 bases outside the gene matches. The CDR3 is CATSDPLNGGSYEQYF. CDR3 nucleotides: TGTGCCACCAGTGATCCGCTCAACGGGGGGTCCTACGAGCAGTACTTC.

The CDR3 coding sequence is TGTGCCAGTAGTATAAGCCCCCGGAATCAGCCCCAGCATTTT. This codes for CASSISPRNQPQHF. The chain couples TRBV19 to TRBJ1-5; D call uncertain. Germline V lookup: CDR1 LNHDA, CDR2 SQIVND (reference sequence). CDR3 length equals 14 residues. With 2 bases removed from V and 4 bases from J, the gap between germline ends came to 9 bases.

The genes are TRBV5-8 and TRBJ1-1; maybe TRBD1 (6 bases). The germline CDR1 and CDR2 sequences are SGHTS and YDEGEE. V lost 2 bases to trimming and J lost 2 bases, with 13 bases between them. There are 15 residues in the CDR3. CDR3 loop: CASSFRGQHNTEAFF. The CDR3 DNA is TGTGCCAGCAGCTTCAGGGGTCAGCATAACACTGAAGCTTTCTTT.

At least ten counts were recorded for this clonotype. This CDR3 reads CASSLTRSAGELFF. The CDR3 DNA follows: TGCGCCAGCAGCCTGACTAGGTCGGCCGGGGAGCTGTTTTTT. This chain uses TRBV5-1 with TRBJ2-2; maybe TRBD2 (6 bases). With 4 bases removed from V and 6 bases from J, the gap between germline ends came to 13 bases. From germline, CDR1 is SGHRS and CDR2 YFSETQ. The CDR3 sequence is 14 residues long.

This clonotype was counted a few times. The gene calls are TRBV3-1 and TRBJ2-7; TRBD2 agrees at 9 bases. CDR1 and CDR2 (germline): LGHDT, YNNKEL (reference sequence). After removal of 4 bases from V and 6 bases from J, the junction contained 22 bases not matched to a gene. This CDR3 spans 19 amino acids. CDR3 coding DNA: TGTGCCAGCAGCCCCAAGCCGATCCACCTCCTATTAGCGGGGGTCGAGCAGTACTTC. Its translation is CASSPKPIHLLLAGVEQYF.